Shown below are 15 T cell receptor beta chains from a single sample sequenced in a study of blood T cell repertoires in COVID-19. The data were produced by immunoSEQ multiplex PCR, yet TCRdb's version contains in-frame clones alone and is incomplete. The table shows 130,000 or so clones, with 84% occurring only once. The material sequenced was PBMCs or T cells enriched from blood (not recorded which). The receptors were sampled from a man in his forties or fifties with acute COVID-19.

The rearrangement joins TRBV3-1 (or the pseudogene TRBV3-2) to TRBJ1-1; D unresolved. The CDR3 contains 13 residues. Germline CDR1 and CDR2: LGHDT and YNNKEL (reference sequence). V was pared by 3 bases and J by 5 bases, with 10 bases between. In DNA, the CDR3 is TGTGCCAGCAGCCAGAGCCTGCATACTGAAGCTTTCTTT. This codes for CASSQSLHTEAFF.

This chain joins TRBV30 and TRBJ2-1; a weak D match, TRBD1 (5 bases). Germline CDR1 reads GTSNPN; CDR2 reads SVGIG (reference sequence). Trimming took 8 bases from V and 8 from J, leaving 22 bases between them. There are 14 residues in the CDR3. CDR3 sequence reads: CANSAGQFQHEQFF. The DNA of the CDR3 is TGTGCCAACTCTGCAGGACAATTCCAACATGAGCAGTTCTTC.

This chain joins TRBV19 and TRBJ1-3; D uncertain. This CDR3 contains 14 residues. V was shortened by 3 bases and J by 1 base, with 7 bases between the two germline ends. From germline, CDR1 is LNHDA and CDR2 SQIVND (reference sequence). Written as DNA, the CDR3 is TGTGCCAGTAGTATGGAGGAATCTGGAAACACCATATATTTT. Its protein is CASSMEESGNTIYF.

The chain carries TRBV19 and TRBJ2-2; TRBD1 matches at 9 bases. The CDR3 is 15 amino acids. V was pared by 6 bases and J by 6 bases, with 8 bases of the junction left unmatched. The germline V gene encodes CDR1 LNHDA and CDR2 SQIVND (reference sequence). The CDR3 nucleotides are TGTGCCAGTAGAACCGGGACAGGGTACGCCGGGGAGCTGTTTTTT. Amino acids: CASRTGTGYAGELFF.

This clone was observed once. This chain uses TRBV5-1 with TRBJ1-1, with 8 nucleotides matching TRBD1. Germline V gene data show CDR1 as SGHRS and CDR2 as YFSETQ. The CDR3 contains 14 residues. Unmatched junction bases numbered 7, after V lost 5 bases and J lost 4 bases. CDR3 in amino acids: CASSMDRAVTEAFF. Written as DNA, the CDR3 is TGCGCCAGCAGTATGGACAGGGCGGTCACTGAAGCTTTCTTT.

This chain joins TRBV7-3 and TRBJ1-2; TRBD1 agrees at 11 bases. After removal of 4 bases from V and 2 bases from J, the junction contained 3 bases not matched to a gene. Germline CDR1 is SGHTA and CDR2 is FQGTGA. The CDR3 consists of 15 residues. The CDR3 coding sequence is TGTGCCAGCAGCTCTGGGACAGGGGGAAACTATGGCTACACCTTC. This encodes CASSSGTGGNYGYTF.

V usage is TRBV7-8 and J usage is TRBJ1-1, with TRBD1 matching 9 bases. CDR1 SGHVS and CDR2 FQNEAQ come from the germline V gene. CDR3 size: 15 residues. The V and J ends lost 3 bases and 3 bases, in that order; junction bases with no gene match: 5. The CDR3 sequence is CASSFRRTGDTEAFF. CDR3 sequence (DNA): TGTGCCAGCAGCTTTCGTCGGACAGGGGACACTGAAGCTTTCTTT.

The chain employs TRBV12-3 or TRBV12-4 and TRBJ1-1, with D unclear. The CDR3 is made up of 13 amino acids. Trimming removed 4 bases at V and 0 bases at J, with 6 bases between. The CDR3 sequence is CASSSGLNTEAFF. DNA for the CDR3: TGTGCCAGCAGTTCGGGTCTGAACACTGAAGCTTTCTTT.

The chain is built from TRBV6-5 and TRBJ2-7; 12 positions agree with TRBD2. From germline, CDR1 is MNHEY and CDR2 SVGAGI. V gave up 1 base and J gave up 2 bases; unmatched junction bases: 0. The CDR3 spans 15 residues. The CDR3 reads CASSYWTSGAYEQYF. The CDR3 bases are TGTGCCAGCAGTTACTGGACTAGCGGGGCCTACGAGCAGTACTTC.

V and J are TRBV19 and TRBJ2-7, with 10 positions matching TRBD2. Per germline, CDR1 LNHDA and CDR2 SQIVND (reference sequence). CDR3 length: 16 amino acids. Unmatched junction bases numbered 10, after V lost 2 bases and J lost 6 bases. CDR3 sequence (DNA): TGTGCCAGTAGTATAAGCCTAGCGGGAGCTCGAGGCGAGCAGTACTTC. Protein sequence: CASSISLAGARGEQYF.

The chain links TRBV19 to TRBJ2-1; tentative D call: TRBD2 (6 bases). Germline CDR1 and CDR2: LNHDA and SQIVND (reference sequence). Trimming shortened V by 11 bases and J by 9 bases, and 20 bases separated the two germline ends. The CDR3 runs to 13 residues. For the CDR3, the DNA is TGTGCCGCGGGACGGACAACCGAGGGTGAGCAGTTCTTC. This sequence encodes CAAGRTTEGEQFF. The variable domain in full, completed from reference TRBV19 and TRBJ2-1, reads DGGITQSPKYLFRKEGQNVTLSCEQNLNHDAMYWYRQDPGQGLRLIYYSQIVNDFQKGDIAEGYSVSREKKESFPLTVTSAQKNPTAFYLCAAGRTTEGEQFFGPGTRLTVL.

There are a few counts of this clone. The chain employs TRBV19 and TRBJ2-5; a weak D match, TRBD2 (6 bases). The CDR3 has 16 amino acids. V gave up 6 bases and J gave up 3 bases, with 20 bases separating them. The germline V gene encodes CDR1 LNHDA and CDR2 SQIVND (reference sequence). DNA for the CDR3: TGTGCCAGTAGCCCCTGGGGGAGGAGAGGGGAAGAGACCCAGTACTTC. Translation: CASSPWGRRGEETQYF.

The chain links TRBV7-6 to TRBJ2-5; D may be TRBD1 (5 bases). Per the germline V gene, CDR1 is SGHVS and CDR2 is FNYEAQ. The CDR3 is 14 amino acids. V was shortened by 0 bases and J by 4 bases, with 9 bases between the two germline ends. The CDR3 is CASSLAGDRETQYF. The CDR3 DNA reads TGTGCCAGCAGCTTAGCAGGGGATAGAGAGACCCAGTACTTC.

Written as DNA, the CDR3 is TGTGCCAGCAGCGACCGCATGCGCTCCTACGAGCAGTACTTC. It translates to CASSDRMRSYEQYF. This sequence joins TRBV9 and TRBJ2-7; D remains ambiguous. V shed 3 bases and J shed 0 bases, with 10 bases lying between them. This CDR3 region has 14 residues. Looked up from germline, CDR1 is SGDLS and CDR2 is YYNGEE.

Concerning this clone: Other nucleotide sequences from this sample produce the same CDR3. The CDR3 here is CAWSVQGAGSPLHF. The CDR3 DNA reads as TGTGCCTGGAGTGTGCAGGGGGCGGGCTCACCCCTCCACTTT. This chain connects TRBV30 to TRBJ1-6, with 8 bases lining up with TRBD1. The V segment lost 0 bases and the J segment 10 bases; nucleotides outside the gene matches: 5. The CDR3 runs 14 residues. Germline assignment: CDR1 GTSNPN and CDR2 SVGIG (reference sequence). The full variable domain, rest sourced from reference TRBV30 and TRBJ1-6, is SQTIHQWPATLVQPVGSPLSLECTVEGTSNPNLYWYRQAAGRGLQLLFYSVGIGQISSEVPQNLSASRPQDRQFILSSKKLLLSDSGFYLCAWSVQGAGSPLHFGNGTRLTVT.